Presented here are 22 T cell receptor beta chains from one specimen sequenced in a study of vaccination effects on CD4 cells after COVID-19. When ten to eleven days of culture had elapsed, CD4+ T cells were isolated. Using immunoSEQ multiplex PCR, the repertoire was profiled, and TCRdb retains in-frame clones only, with some absent. The sample has approximately 30,000 clones, approximately 65% seen once. Antigen specificity for these receptors is unknown. The sample consisted of CD4+ T cells from PBMCs cultured without peptide, taken before COVID-19 vaccination. These TCRs come from a human donor who received a COVID-19 vaccine.

J is TRBJ1-1 and V is TRBV12-3 or TRBV12-4, with TRBD1 matching over 8 bases. The length of the CDR3 is 13 residues. V shed 7 bases and J 3 bases; nucleotides not matched to a gene: 4. The CDR3 DNA follows: TGTGCCAGCACCCTGGACAGGGACACTGAAGCTTTCTTT. It specifies CASTLDRDTEAFF.

This clone was detected only once. The chain is built from TRBV19 and TRBJ2-2, with D unclear. V shed 7 bases and J shed 9 bases, with 18 bases lying between them. Germline CDR1 is LNHDA and CDR2 is SQIVND (reference sequence). This CDR3 region has 14 residues. This CDR3 reads CASNEIGSSRELFF. The CDR3 DNA sequence: TGTGCCAGTAACGAAATAGGCAGCTCCCGGGAGCTGTTTTTT.

This chain uses TRBV5-1 with TRBJ2-5, with 7 positions matching TRBD1. Trimming cost V 4 bases and J 2 bases; bases outside gene matches: 5. The CDR3 has 14 amino acids. Germline assignment: CDR1 SGHRS and CDR2 YFSETQ. Here the CDR3 DNA reads TGCGCCAGCAGCCCGGGGACAGATCAAGAGACCCAGTACTTC. It encodes CASSPGTDQETQYF.

This rearrangement joins TRBV29-1 to TRBJ1-1; TRBD1 agrees at 7 bases. This CDR3 is 13 amino acids long. J was trimmed by 5 bases and V by 7 bases; bases with no gene match: 10. Germline V CDR1 and CDR2: SQVTM, ANQGSEA. CDR3 DNA sequence: TGCAGCGCGACTGACAGGGTGAGGACTGAAGCTTTCTTT. Translating gives CSATDRVRTEAFF.

The rearrangement uses TRBV5-4 and TRBJ1-4, with TRBD1 identical over 9 bases. Germline V CDR1 and CDR2: SGHNT, YYREEE (reference sequence). V gave up 2 bases and J gave up 5 bases; unmatched junction bases: 7. The CDR3 totals 16 residues. The CDR3 sequence is CASSFSYGQGNEKLFF. CDR3 in DNA: TGTGCCAGCAGCTTCTCTTATGGACAGGGGAATGAAAAACTGTTTTTT. Complete variable domain (other parts from reference TRBV5-4 and TRBJ1-4): ETGVTQSPTHLIKTRGQQVTLRCSSQSGHNTVSWYQQALGQGPQFIFQYYREEENGRGNFPPRFSGLQFPNYSSELNVNALELDDSALYLCASSFSYGQGNEKLFFGSGTQLSVL.

The V call is TRBV7-9, the J call TRBJ1-5; a possible D gene is TRBD1 (6 bases). The CDR3 has 11 residues. V was shortened by 5 bases and J by 12 bases, with 11 bases between the two germline ends. CDR1 and CDR2 (germline): SEHNR, FQNEAQ (reference sequence). The CDR3 is CASSGGTNQHF. The CDR3 coding sequence is TGTGCCAGCAGCGGGGGGACAAACCAGCATTTT.

The V gene is TRBV6-5, the J gene TRBJ1-4, with D possibly matching TRBD1 (5 bases). CDR1 and CDR2 from the germline V gene are MNHEY and SVGAGI. The CDR3 consists of 15 residues. With 2 bases removed from V and 8 bases from J, the gap between germline ends came to 15 bases. The CDR3 sequence is CASSYAGVTGEKLFF. Written as DNA, the CDR3 is TGTGCCAGCAGTTACGCGGGGGTTACGGGAGAAAAACTGTTTTTT.

The chain employs TRBV15 and TRBJ1-3; TRBD1 agrees at 8 bases. The trim removed 0 bases at V and 4 bases at J, leaving 2 bases unmatched. The CDR3 contains 15 residues. The germline gives CDR1 LNHNV, CDR2 YYDKDF (reference sequence). This CDR3 reads CATSRETGVGNTIYF. The CDR3 DNA sequence: TGTGCCACCAGCAGAGAGACAGGGGTAGGAAACACCATATATTTT.

This clone was counted between two and nine times. The rearrangement uses TRBV6-5 and TRBJ1-1; D gene unclear. Germline V gene sequence: CDR1 MNHEY, CDR2 SVGAGI. The germline V and J ends were trimmed by 5 bases and 2 bases, with 12 bases remaining between them. The CDR3 is 14 amino acids. The CDR3: CASSPWTGNTEAFF. In DNA form, the CDR3 reads TGTGCCAGCAGTCCCTGGACCGGTAACACTGAAGCTTTCTTT.

V gene TRBV11-2 combines with J gene TRBJ1-2; 10 nucleotides align to TRBD1. Germline CDR1 SGHAT, CDR2 FQNNGV. Losses at the gene ends were 5 bases for V and 1 base for J; bases not matched to a gene: 7. This CDR3 has 16 amino acids. The CDR3 protein is CASSQGTGVDNYGYTF. The CDR3 region has the DNA TGTGCCAGCAGCCAGGGGACAGGGGTAGATAACTATGGCTACACCTTC.

The J gene is TRBJ2-3, the V gene TRBV2; no reliable D call. The CDR3 runs to 13 residues. Germline V gives CDR1 SNHLY, CDR2 FYNNEI. Trimming stripped 5 bases from V and 0 bases from J, with 6 bases between. CDR3 sequence (DNA): TGTGCCAGCAGTTCCGACAGCACAGATACGCAGTATTTT. Amino acid sequence: CASSSDSTDTQYF. The entire variable domain, with the rest obtained from reference TRBV2 and TRBJ2-3, is as follows: EPEVTQTPSHQVTQMGQEVILRCVPISNHLYFYWYRQILGQKVEFLVSFYNNEISEKSEIFDDQFSVERPDGSNFTLKIRSTKLEDSAMYFCASSSDSTDTQYFGPGTRLTVL.

Notes on this clone: One end of the junction is discordant with germline, which a read error may explain. The rearrangement links TRBV5-4 to TRBJ1-2, with TRBD1 as a possible D gene (5 bases). CDR1 SGHNT and CDR2 YYREEE come from the germline V gene (reference sequence). This CDR3 contains 13 residues. This chain's CDR3 is CASSLRGNFGYTF. The CDR3 region has the DNA TGTGCCAGCAGCCTACGGGGGAACTTTGGCTACACCTTC.

The genes are TRBV7-8 and TRBJ2-7; 7 nucleotides align to TRBD1. Germline loops: CDR1 SGHVS, CDR2 FQNEAQ. The V gene end was trimmed by 4 bases and the J gene end by 1 base; junction bases not matched to a gene: 7. The CDR3 is 15 residues long. The CDR3, as DNA: TGTGCCAGCAGCTCGAAGGGACAGATTTCCTACGAGCAGTACTTC. This sequence encodes CASSSKGQISYEQYF.

The V call is TRBV7-8, the J call TRBJ1-2; D ambiguous. With 4 bases removed from V and 0 bases from J, the gap between germline ends came to 9 bases. The CDR3 spans 14 residues. Per the germline V gene, CDR1 is SGHVS and CDR2 is FQNEAQ. Here the CDR3 reads CASSSQLSNYGYTF. CDR3 in DNA: TGTGCCAGCAGCTCACAGCTCTCTAACTATGGCTACACCTTC.

On this clone: Additional DNA sequences in this sample encode the identical CDR3. J is TRBJ1-1 and V is TRBV18; D gene uncertain. V shed 1 base and J shed 0 bases, with 6 bases lying between them. CDR1 and CDR2 from the germline V gene are KGHSH and LQKENI. The CDR3 spans 14 residues. Here the CDR3 reads CASSPQVMNTEAFF. The DNA for the CDR3 is TGTGCCAGCTCACCACAGGTTATGAACACTGAAGCTTTCTTT.

V is TRBV5-1 and J is TRBJ2-5; 8 bases align to TRBD1. Germline lookup yields CDR1 SGHRS and CDR2 YFSETQ. Trimming took 0 bases from V and 4 from J; bases not matched to a gene: 5. This CDR3 is built from 15 residues. CDR3 residues: CASSLAGRGRETQYF. As DNA, the CDR3 is TGCGCCAGCAGCTTGGCTGGCAGGGGGCGAGAGACCCAGTACTTC.

This clone turned up a few times. The DNA of the CDR3 is TGCGCCAGCAGCGCGGGACTAGCGGGAACTTACGAGCAGTACTTC. As protein: CASSAGLAGTYEQYF. V usage is TRBV5-1 and J usage is TRBJ2-7; 13 bases are shared with TRBD2. The CDR3 is 15 amino acids. The germline gives CDR1 SGHRS, CDR2 YFSETQ. The J segment lost 4 bases and the V segment lost 4 bases, leaving 5 bases of the junction unmatched.

The genes are TRBV5-1 and TRBJ2-1; D remains ambiguous. The CDR3 covers 17 residues. V was cut by 0 bases and J by 3 bases, with 16 bases left in between. Germline V gives CDR1 SGHRS, CDR2 YFSETQ. This CDR3 reads CASSLVPAGEIYNEQFF. The CDR3 bases are TGCGCCAGCAGCTTGGTTCCGGCAGGCGAAATCTACAATGAGCAGTTCTTC.

The chain couples TRBV6-5 to TRBJ1-1, with D uncertain. Trimming removed 4 bases from V and 0 bases from J, with 9 bases in between. The CDR3 totals 14 residues. In germline, CDR1 is MNHEY, CDR2 SVGAGI. Written as DNA, the CDR3 is TGTGCCAGCAGTTCGGACGGATTGAACACTGAAGCTTTCTTT. Translating gives CASSSDGLNTEAFF.

The chain recombines TRBV29-1 with TRBJ1-2; D ambiguous. Germline V gene sequence: CDR1 SQVTM, CDR2 ANQGSEA. The CDR3 spans 12 residues. The DNA for the CDR3 is TGCACCATTCAGTCCTTTGGGTATGGCTACACCTTC. It yields the protein CTIQSFGYGYTF.

The sample holds one count of this clone. The chain recombines TRBV6-1 with TRBJ1-2; D is undetermined. There are 16 residues in the CDR3. V was clipped by 2 bases and J by 4 bases, with 17 bases between them. Germline CDR1 reads MNHNS; CDR2 reads SASEGT. This CDR3 reads CASSELTHTAAYGYTF. The CDR3, as DNA: TGTGCCAGCAGTGAATTAACGCACACAGCTGCCTATGGCTACACCTTC.

The chain combines TRBV12-2 with TRBJ2-2. TRBV12-2 is a pseudogene locus. The length of the CDR3 is 12 residues. CDR3 sequence: CASRRDTGELFF. In DNA form, the CDR3 reads TGTGCAAGTCGTAGGGACACCGGGGAGCTGTTTTTT.